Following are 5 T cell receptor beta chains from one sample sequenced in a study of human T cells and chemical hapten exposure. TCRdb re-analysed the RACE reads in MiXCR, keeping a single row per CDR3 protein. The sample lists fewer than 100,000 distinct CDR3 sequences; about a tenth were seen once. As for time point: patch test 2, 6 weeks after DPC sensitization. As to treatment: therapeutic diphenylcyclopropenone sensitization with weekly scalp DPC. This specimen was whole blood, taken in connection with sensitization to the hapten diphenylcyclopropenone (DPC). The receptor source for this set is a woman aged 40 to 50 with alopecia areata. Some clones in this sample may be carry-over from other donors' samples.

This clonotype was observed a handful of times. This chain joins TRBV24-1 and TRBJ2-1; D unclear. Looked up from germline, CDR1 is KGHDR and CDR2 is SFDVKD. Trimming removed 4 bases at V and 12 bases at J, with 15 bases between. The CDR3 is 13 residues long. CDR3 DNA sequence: TGTGCCACCAGTGACCAAACCTGGGTGGGGCAGTTCTTC. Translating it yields CATSDQTWVGQFF.

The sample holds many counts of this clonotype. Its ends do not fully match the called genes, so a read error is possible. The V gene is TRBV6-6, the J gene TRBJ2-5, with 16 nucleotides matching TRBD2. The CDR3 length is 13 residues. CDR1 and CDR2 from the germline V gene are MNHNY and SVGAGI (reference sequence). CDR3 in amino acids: CASSGTSGRAPHF. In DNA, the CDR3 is TGTGCCAGCAGCGGGACTAGCGGGAGGGCCCCACACTTC.

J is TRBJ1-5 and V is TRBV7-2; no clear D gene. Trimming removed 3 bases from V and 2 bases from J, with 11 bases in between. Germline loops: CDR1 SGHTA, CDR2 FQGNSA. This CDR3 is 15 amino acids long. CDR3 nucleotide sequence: TGTGCCAGCAGCTTTTCGACTCTAGGCAATCAGCCCCAGCATTTT. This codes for CASSFSTLGNQPQHF.

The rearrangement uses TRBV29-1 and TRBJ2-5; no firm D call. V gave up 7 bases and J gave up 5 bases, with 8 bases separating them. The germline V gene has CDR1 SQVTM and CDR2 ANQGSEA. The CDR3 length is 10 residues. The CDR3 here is CSGKGETQYF. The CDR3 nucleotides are TGCAGCGGGAAGGGCGAGACCCAGTACTTC. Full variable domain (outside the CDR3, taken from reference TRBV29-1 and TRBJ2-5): SAVISQKPSRDICQRGTSLTIQCQVDSQVTMMFWYRQQPGQSLTLIATANQGSEATYESGFVIDKFPISRPNLTFSTLTVSNMSPEDSSIYLCSGKGETQYFGPGTRLLVL.

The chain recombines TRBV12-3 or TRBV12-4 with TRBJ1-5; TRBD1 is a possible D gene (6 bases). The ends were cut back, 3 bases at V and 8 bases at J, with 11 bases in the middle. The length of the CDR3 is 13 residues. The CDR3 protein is CASSLGGLKPQHF. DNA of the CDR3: TGTGCCAGCAGTTTGGGGGGGCTAAAGCCCCAGCATTTT.